A selection of T cell receptor beta chains follows, all from one sample in a study of early T cells in non-severe SARS-CoV-2 infection. TCRdb analysed the 5' RACE reads with MiXCR anew, one entry per CDR3 protein. The data contain roughly 52,000 distinct CDR3 sequences, around 6.6% of them singletons. The sample was whole blood, taken at baseline. Source of these receptors: an adult who was a healthcare worker with PCR-confirmed SARS-CoV-2 infection or an uninfected control (not recorded which). CDR3s include the opening cysteine and the closing phenylalanine or tryptophan. A D gene is named only where the DNA matches it firmly. Not all rows give a size; the values are once, few, many and, for expanded clones, a class.

V gene: TRBV12-3/TRBV12-4
clone size: many
D gene: NA
J gene: TRBJ1-1
CDR3 DNA: TGTGCCAGCAACGCGGGAGGGCCAAGAGCTTTCTTT
CDR3 protein: CASNAGGPRAFF

V gene: TRBV5-5
clone size: many
D gene: TRBD2
J gene: TRBJ2-7
CDR3 DNA: TGTGCCAGCAGAATTGGGGACTACCCGACCTACGAGCAGTACTTC
CDR3 protein: CASRIGDYPTYEQYF

V gene: TRBV3-1
clone size: NA
D gene: NA
J gene: TRBJ1-2
CDR3 DNA: TGTGCCAGCAGCCGATCAGCCCTAACCAGCCTCTATGGCTACACCTTC
CDR3 protein: CASSRSALTSLYGYTF

V gene: TRBV7-3
clone size: many
D gene: NA
J gene: TRBJ2-2
CDR3 DNA: TGTGCCAGTAGGCGGGGTTCAAACACCGGGGAGCTGTTTTTT
CDR3 protein: CASRRGSNTGELFF

V gene: TRBV9
clone size: many
D gene: NA
J gene: TRBJ2-7
CDR3 DNA: TGTGCCAGCAGCCCGGGGGACAATTACTACGAGCAGTACTTC
CDR3 protein: CASSPGDNYYEQYF

V gene: TRBV28
clone size: many
D gene: TRBD1
J gene: TRBJ2-3
CDR3 DNA: TGTGCCAGCAGTCTGGGACAGGACACAGATACGCAGTATTTT
CDR3 protein: CASSLGQDTDTQYF

V gene: TRBV7-2
clone size: many
D gene: NA
J gene: TRBJ2-3
CDR3 DNA: TGTGCCAGCAGCTTAGAGGTCGGGGATACGCAGTATTTT
CDR3 protein: CASSLEVGDTQYF

V gene: TRBV25-1
clone size: many
D gene: NA
J gene: TRBJ2-5
CDR3 DNA: TGTGCCAGCAGTGATCCGACGAAAAGCTTCGGGACCCAGTACTTC
CDR3 protein: CASSDPTKSFGTQYF

V gene: TRBV29-1
clone size: NA
D gene: NA
J gene: TRBJ2-2
CDR3 DNA: TGCAGCGTTATGGCAGGGACGCGGGTCTGGACCGGGGAGCTGTTTTTT
CDR3 protein: CSVMAGTRVWTGELFF

V gene: TRBV7-2
clone size: many
D gene: NA
J gene: TRBJ1-5
CDR3 DNA: TGTGCCAGCAGCCCCCTGGGGGGAGGGGCGGGTCAGCCCCAGCATTTT
CDR3 protein: CASSPLGGGAGQPQHF

V gene: TRBV5-1
clone size: few
D gene: NA
J gene: TRBJ2-7
CDR3 DNA: TGCGCCAGCAGCTTGGTATCAGAAGACTACGAGCAGTACTTC
CDR3 protein: CASSLVSEDYEQYF

V gene: TRBV11-3
clone size: few
D gene: NA
J gene: TRBJ1-6
CDR3 DNA: TGTGCCAGCAGCTTAGATCCCGAATCACCCCTCCACTTT
CDR3 protein: CASSLDPESPLHF

V gene: TRBV28
clone size: few
D gene: NA
J gene: TRBJ1-4
CDR3 DNA: TGTGCCAGCAGTTTATGGAGACAAACTAATGAAAAACTGTTTTTT
CDR3 protein: CASSLWRQTNEKLFF

V gene: TRBV18
clone size: few
D gene: NA
J gene: TRBJ2-2
CDR3 DNA: TGTGCCAGCTCACCAATAGCGGCGAACACCGGGGAGCTGTTTTTT
CDR3 protein: CASSPIAANTGELFF

V gene: TRBV19
clone size: few
D gene: TRBD1
J gene: TRBJ2-7
CDR3 DNA: TGTGCCAGTAGTATGGATTCAGGGGGCTACGAGCAGTACTTC
CDR3 protein: CASSMDSGGYEQYF

V gene: TRBV7-6
clone size: many
D gene: NA
J gene: TRBJ2-2
CDR3 DNA: TGTGCCAGCAGCTCCCATTTACAGGGCCCCGGGGAGCTGTTTTTT
CDR3 protein: CASSSHLQGPGELFF

V gene: TRBV18
clone size: many
D gene: NA
J gene: TRBJ1-4
CDR3 DNA: TGTGCCAGCTCACCATTGCGGGGGGCAGATGAAAAACTGTTTTTT
CDR3 protein: CASSPLRGADEKLFF

V gene: TRBV12-3/TRBV12-4
clone size: many
D gene: NA
J gene: TRBJ2-2
CDR3 DNA: TGTGCCAGCAGAGGTGTAGCCCCGAACACCGGGGAGCTGTTTTTT
CDR3 protein: CASRGVAPNTGELFF

V gene: TRBV20-1
clone size: many
D gene: NA
J gene: TRBJ1-1
CDR3 DNA: TGCAGTGCTATCACAGGGAACACTGAAGCTTTCTTT
CDR3 protein: CSAITGNTEAFF

V gene: TRBV21-1
clone size: NA
D gene: NA
J gene: TRBJ2-5
CDR3 DNA: TGTGCCAGCAGCATCGTCCGAAAAAATACCTGGATTGTGTTTGGGACCCAGTACTTC
CDR3 protein: CASSIVRKNTWIVFGTQYF

V gene: TRBV7-2
clone size: many
D gene: NA
J gene: TRBJ1-4
CDR3 DNA: TGTGCCAGCAGCTTAGATGGGCTAGCTAATGAAAAACTGTTTTTT
CDR3 protein: CASSLDGLANEKLFF

V gene: TRBV5-8
clone size: many
D gene: NA
J gene: TRBJ2-5
CDR3 DNA: TGTGCCAGCAGCCCGCCAACGGGGTCAGAGACCCAGTACTTC
CDR3 protein: CASSPPTGSETQYF

V gene: TRBV18
clone size: NA
D gene: NA
J gene: TRBJ1-5
CDR3 DNA: TGTGCCAGCTCACCAATTGCCAGTAATCAGCCCCAGCATTTT
CDR3 protein: CASSPIASNQPQHF

V gene: TRBV29-1
clone size: NA
D gene: TRBD1
J gene: TRBJ1-5
CDR3 DNA: TGCAGCGTCGGCTGGACAGGGGATCAGCCCCAGCATTTT
CDR3 protein: CSVGWTGDQPQHF

V gene: TRBV28
clone size: many
D gene: NA
J gene: TRBJ2-7
CDR3 DNA: TGTGCCAGCAATAGGTCCCCGAGCTCCTACGAGCAGTACTTC
CDR3 protein: CASNRSPSSYEQYF

V gene: TRBV11-2
clone size: NA
D gene: NA
J gene: TRBJ2-2
CDR3 DNA: TGTGCCAGCAGCTTAGCGGCTTCTGGCACCGGGGAGCTGTTTTTT
CDR3 protein: CASSLAASGTGELFF

V gene: TRBV4-1
clone size: once
D gene: NA
J gene: TRBJ2-3
CDR3 DNA: TGCGCCAGCAGCCAAGAGTGGGCCGCAGATACGCAGTATTTT
CDR3 protein: CASSQEWAADTQYF

V gene: TRBV7-2
clone size: NA
D gene: NA
J gene: TRBJ2-4
CDR3 DNA: TGTGCCAGCAGCTTAATGCTAGCCAAAAACATTCAGTACTTC
CDR3 protein: CASSLMLAKNIQYF

V gene: TRBV7-2
clone size: NA
D gene: TRBD1
J gene: TRBJ2-7
CDR3 DNA: TGTGCCAGCACTCGACAGGGTTTTTACGAGCAGTACTTC
CDR3 protein: CASTRQGFYEQYF

V gene: TRBV4-2
clone size: NA
D gene: NA
J gene: TRBJ2-7
CDR3 DNA: TGTGCCAGCAGCCCGGGACGCGCGGCCTACGAGCAGTACTTC
CDR3 protein: CASSPGRAAYEQYF

V gene: TRBV4-3
clone size: NA
D gene: TRBD1
J gene: TRBJ2-5
CDR3 DNA: TGCGCCAGCAGCGCCGGGACAGGCACTGTGGAGACCCAGTACTTC
CDR3 protein: CASSAGTGTVETQYF

V gene: TRBV10-3
clone size: NA
D gene: NA
J gene: TRBJ1-2
CDR3 DNA: TGTGCCATCCAAGGGGGGAATGGCTACACCTTC
CDR3 protein: CAIQGGNGYTF

V gene: TRBV3-1
clone size: few
D gene: NA
J gene: TRBJ2-1
CDR3 DNA: TGTGCCAGCAGCCAAATGTACGGTGTGTACAATGAGCAGTTCTTC
CDR3 protein: CASSQMYGVYNEQFF

V gene: TRBV5-1
clone size: many
D gene: NA
J gene: TRBJ1-1
CDR3 DNA: TGCGCCAGCACCCCCCTCGCAGGAACTGAAGCTTTCTTT
CDR3 protein: CASTPLAGTEAFF

V gene: TRBV9
clone size: many
D gene: TRBD1
J gene: TRBJ2-7
CDR3 DNA: TGTGCCAGCAGCACCACAGGGGTGTTTCCCTACGAGCAGTACTTC
CDR3 protein: CASSTTGVFPYEQYF